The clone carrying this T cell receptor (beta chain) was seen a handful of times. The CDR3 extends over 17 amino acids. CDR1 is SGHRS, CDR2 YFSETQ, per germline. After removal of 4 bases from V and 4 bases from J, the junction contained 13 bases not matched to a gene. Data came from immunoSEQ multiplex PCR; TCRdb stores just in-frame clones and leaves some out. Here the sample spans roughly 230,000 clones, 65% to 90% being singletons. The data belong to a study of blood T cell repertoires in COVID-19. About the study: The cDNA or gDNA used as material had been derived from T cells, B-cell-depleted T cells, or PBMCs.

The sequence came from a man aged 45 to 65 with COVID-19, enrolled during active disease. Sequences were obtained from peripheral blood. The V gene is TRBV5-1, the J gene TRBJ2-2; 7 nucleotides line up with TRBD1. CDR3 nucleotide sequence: TGCGCCAGCAGCCGGGGCGTTACAGGGGTGGCCACCGGGGAGCTGTTTTTT. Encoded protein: CASSRGVTGVATGELFF.